These T cell receptor beta chains were read from a single sample in a study of Ad26.COV2.S vaccination and SARS-CoV-2 variants. The assay was immunoSEQ multiplex PCR, and TCRdb's table has in-frame clones only and misses some. This table holds about 180,000 clones, roughly 89% found once. Sequencing was performed on peripheral blood, taken after recovery from COVID-19. The receptors originated from a human donor who had recovered from COVID-19. Both conserved end residues are part of each CDR3. D genes are given only for firm matches. Where a row states a size, it is once, few, many or the class of an expanded clone; other rows omit it.

d_gene	v_gene	abundance	j_gene	CDR3aa	CDR3nt
-	TRBV12-3/TRBV12-4	-	TRBJ1-1	CASSLGPYTEAFF	TGTGCCAGCAGTTTAGGGCCGTACACTGAAGCTTTCTTT
TRBD2	TRBV10-3	-	TRBJ2-7	CAISGSVAGVGNEQYF	TGTGCCATCAGTGGAAGTGTAGCGGGGGTGGGAAACGAGCAGTACTTC
-	TRBV2	-	TRBJ2-4	CASTPDTRPKNIQYF	TGTGCCAGCACGCCGGACACCAGACCCAAAAACATTCAGTACTTC
TRBD1	TRBV5-1	once	TRBJ1-1	CASSSSRDRGTEAFF	TGCGCCAGCAGCTCCTCCCGGGACAGGGGAACTGAAGCTTTCTTT
TRBD1	TRBV30	few	TRBJ1-2	CAWSLGTANYGYTF	TGTGCCTGGAGTCTTGGGACAGCTAACTATGGCTACACCTTC
-	TRBV6-5	few	TRBJ2-7	CASSYSGGMVEQYF	TGTGCCAGCAGTTACTCGGGGGGAATGGTCGAGCAGTACTTC
TRBD2	TRBV29-1	-	TRBJ2-1	CSAAGTSGGGPYNEQFF	TGCAGCGCGGCCGGGACTAGCGGGGGGGGTCCCTACAATGAGCAGTTCTTC
-	TRBV7-9	-	TRBJ2-1	CASSLRRSDYNEQFF	TGTGCCAGCAGCTTGAGGAGGTCGGACTACAATGAGCAGTTCTTC
-	TRBV7-8	-	TRBJ1-2	CASSFRDLRGYTF	TGTGCCAGCAGCTTCCGGGACCTGCGGGGCTACACCTTC
-	TRBV5-6	-	TRBJ2-7	CASSLGPTRNEQYF	TGTGCCAGCAGCCTGGGACCGACCCGTAACGAGCAGTACTTC
TRBD1	TRBV10-3	-	TRBJ1-2	CAISASTGQGYTF	TGTGCCATCAGTGCTTCGACAGGGCAGGGCTACACCTTC
-	TRBV28	-	TRBJ1-1	CASSGADGKNTEAFF	TGTGCCAGCAGTGGGGCGGACGGGAAGAACACTGAAGCTTTCTTT
TRBD2	TRBV11-2	-	TRBJ2-3	CASSLMASGTTDTQYF	TGTGCCAGCAGCTTAATGGCTAGCGGGACAACAGATACGCAGTATTTT
-	TRBV2	-	TRBJ1-1	CASRGSEAFF	TGTGCCAGCAGGGGGAGTGAAGCTTTCTTT
TRBD2	TRBV28	few	TRBJ2-7	CASSLGGGSYEQYF	TGTGCCAGCAGTTTAGGCGGGGGGTCCTACGAGCAGTACTTC
TRBD1	TRBV7-9	-	TRBJ1-2	CASSSSWTGEYGYTF	TGTGCCAGCAGCTCCTCCTGGACAGGGGAGTATGGCTACACCTTC
-	TRBV19	few	TRBJ1-2	CASSIGTGGYTF	TGTGCCAGTAGTATAGGGACTGGGGGCTACACCTTC
-	TRBV27	-	TRBJ2-2	CASSLEGLAAGELFF	TGTGCCAGCAGTTTGGAGGGGTTAGCGGCCGGGGAGCTGTTTTTT
-	TRBV7-3	-	TRBJ2-7	CASSLAGSTHYEQYF	TGTGCCAGCAGCTTAGCTGGCTCCACTCACTACGAGCAGTACTTC
TRBD2	TRBV6-5	-	TRBJ2-7	CASSYSGLAVLYEQYF	TGTGCCAGCAGTTACTCGGGACTAGCGGTTCTTTACGAGCAGTACTTC
-	TRBV19	few	TRBJ2-1	CASRPRRSSYNEQFF	TGTGCCAGTAGACCGAGAAGATCGTCCTACAATGAGCAGTTCTTC
TRBD1	TRBV6-1	-	TRBJ2-3	CASSEGAGRGRADTQYF	TGTGCCAGCAGCGAAGGGGCGGGCAGGGGGCGGGCAGATACGCAGTATTTT
-	TRBV28	-	TRBJ2-7	CASKGGGWPRDGSYEQYF	TGTGCCAGCAAAGGGGGTGGCTGGCCCCGAGATGGCTCCTACGAGCAGTACTTC
TRBD1	TRBV6-5	-	TRBJ1-2	CASRQTGGPDGYTF	TGTGCCAGCAGACAAACAGGGGGGCCTGATGGCTACACCTTC
TRBD2	TRBV7-2	-	TRBJ2-7	CASSGGAYEQYF	TGTGCCAGCAGCGGGGGGGCCTACGAGCAGTACTTC
-	TRBV28	-	TRBJ2-7	CASTPGGPIIPGLYF	TGTGCCAGCACTCCTGGGGGCCCAATTATCCCAGGTCTGTACTTC
-	TRBV2	-	TRBJ1-2	CASSVNSGAQSYGYTF	TGTGCCAGCAGCGTAAATTCGGGGGCGCAAAGCTATGGCTACACCTTC
TRBD1	TRBV6-5	-	TRBJ1-2	CASSLQGANYGYTF	TGTGCCAGCAGTTTACAGGGGGCAAACTATGGCTACACCTTC
TRBD2	TRBV7-9	-	TRBJ2-3	CASSLAVRREIDTQYF	TGTGCCAGCAGCTTAGCGGTTCGGCGGGAGATAGATACGCAGTATTTT
-	TRBV3-1/TRBV3-2	-	TRBJ1-1	CASSLGGVNTEAFF	TGTGCCAGCAGCCTAGGCGGGGTGAACACTGAAGCTTTCTTT
TRBD2	TRBV7-9	-	TRBJ2-1	CASSLGAGGPNEQFF	TGTGCCAGCAGCTTAGGGGCGGGAGGGCCCAATGAGCAGTTCTTC
-	TRBV14	-	TRBJ1-1	CASSLGMGGTEAFF	TGTGCCAGCAGCCTGGGAATGGGGGGCACTGAAGCTTTCTTT
TRBD1	TRBV5-5	-	TRBJ1-5	CASSKQGDSNQPQHF	TGTGCCAGCAGCAAACAGGGGGACTCCAATCAGCCCCAGCATTTT
-	TRBV4-2	-	TRBJ2-3	CASSQDWRGGLNTQYF	TGTGCCAGCAGCCAAGATTGGAGGGGGGGCTTGAATACGCAGTATTTT
TRBD2	TRBV19	-	TRBJ2-1	CASSFLPWTSIHNEQFF	TGTGCCAGTAGTTTTTTGCCTTGGACTAGCATCCACAATGAGCAGTTCTTC
-	TRBV12-3/TRBV12-4	-	TRBJ1-1	CASSRGAGTEAFF	TGTGCCAGCAGTCGGGGGGCGGGCACTGAAGCTTTCTTT
-	TRBV7-3	once	TRBJ2-3	CASSPSSGASTDTQYF	TGTGCCAGCAGCCCAAGTTCCGGTGCGAGCACAGATACGCAGTATTTT
TRBD2	TRBV7-3	-	TRBJ2-1	CASSLGLANEQFF	TGTGCCAGCAGTCTGGGACTAGCCAATGAGCAGTTCTTC
TRBD1	TRBV24-1	few	TRBJ2-7	CATSDSNRGWDEQYF	TGTGCCACCAGTGATTCGAACAGGGGATGGGACGAGCAGTACTTC
TRBD2	TRBV5-1	once	TRBJ2-4	CASSEGTSGDIQYF	TGCGCCAGCAGCGAGGGGACTAGCGGGGACATTCAGTACTTC
TRBD2	TRBV25-1	-	TRBJ2-1	CASSAWGGVRNEQFF	TGTGCCAGCAGTGCCTGGGGGGGGGTTCGAAATGAGCAGTTCTTC
TRBD1	TRBV24-1	-	TRBJ2-3	CATSDWDRGYSDTQYF	TGTGCCACCAGTGATTGGGACAGGGGGTATTCAGATACACAGTATTTT
-	TRBV18	-	TRBJ2-5	CASSRGYQETQYF	TGTGCCAGCTCACGGGGTTACCAAGAGACCCAGTACTTC
TRBD1	TRBV6-6	-	TRBJ1-6	CASTKDRGDSPLHF	TGTGCCAGCACTAAAGACAGGGGGGACTCACCCCTCCACTTT
-	TRBV19	-	TRBJ1-2	CATGLGGNYGYTF	TGTGCCACTGGCCTGGGCGGGAACTATGGCTACACCTTC
-	TRBV30	-	TRBJ2-4	CAWIMRVIAKNIQYF	TGTGCCTGGATAATGCGAGTAATAGCCAAAAACATTCAGTACTTC
TRBD2	TRBV10-3	-	TRBJ2-1	CAINLAGAGNEQFF	TGTGCCATCAACCTAGCGGGGGCGGGGAATGAGCAGTTCTTC